This T cell receptor beta chain was captured in a study of T cell repertoires in cytomegalovirus infection. Findings and limits, study-wide: HLA-C-restricted TCR beta clonotypes specific for CMV led the ex vivo response. Identification of carriers of CMV plus the relevant HLA was performed using cumulative public TCR beta family frequency.

A note on this clonotype: Antigen: not known.

TCRdb re-called the reads with MiXCR, one entry per CDR3 protein. The table shows some 110,000 distinct CDR3 sequences, with about a tenth occurring only once. Sample: PBMCs, sequenced either directly or after in vitro stimulation (not recorded which). The TCR originated in a human donor in good health (CMV status not recorded). Some clones in this sample may be carry-over from other donors' samples.

In nucleotides, the CDR3 is TGTGCCAGCAGGCGGTCTCACTCTGGAAACACCATATATTTT. Protein product: CASRRSHSGNTIYF. J is TRBJ1-3 and V is TRBV27; no definite D call. The CDR3 is made up of 14 amino acids. CDR1 is MNHEY, CDR2 SMNVEV, per germline (reference sequence). Between the trimmed V and J ends, which lost 6 bases and 0 bases, there was a span of 9 bases.